One TCR beta chain is described in this entry. Its antigen is currently unknown. One entry per CDR3 protein results from TCRdb running MiXCR on the 5' RACE reads. Among about 190,000 distinct CDR3 sequences listed, around 27% were seen once. This record belongs to a study of T-cell memory formation after mild COVID-19. Across the study: TCR clustering was largely donor specific.

With 5 bases clipped from V and 8 bases from J, the junction kept 5 bases outside the gene matches. Germline CDR1 reads ENHRY; CDR2 reads SYGVKD. The CDR3 loop spans 15 amino acids. Study-wide points: Clones contracting day 15 to 85 were balanced CD4/CD8; later expanders leaned CD4+. Memory sampled before infection contained some responding clones, suggesting cross-reactive memory joined.

The specimen sequenced was PBMCs or a T cell subset sorted from them (not recorded which). The clonotype was recovered from an adult woman who had mild COVID-19 (a few samples of this study predate the infection). Cell type and time point are not known. V usage is TRBV10-3 and J usage is TRBJ2-2; the match to TRBD2 covers 13 bases. CDR3 nucleotides: TGTGCCATCAGTCGACTAGCGGGAGGAGGTGGGGAGCTGTTTTTT. This gives the protein CAISRLAGGGGELFF.